The 29 T cell receptor beta chains reported below all come from one sample, sequenced in a study of control samples from healthy donors and cancer patients. The assay was immunoSEQ multiplex PCR, and TCRdb's table has in-frame clones only and misses some. Altogether about 130,000 clones are present, approximately 92% being singletons, with the ten largest covering around 2.5%. The sequenced sample was blood. These receptors were taken from a man aged 35 to 55 in good health.

This rearrangement joins TRBV19 to TRBJ2-7; D is perhaps TRBD1 (5 bases). There are 13 residues in the CDR3. Trimming pared 4 bases from V and 6 bases from J, leaving 13 bases between. Per the germline V gene, CDR1 is LNHDA and CDR2 is SQIVND (reference sequence). Written as DNA, the CDR3 is TGTGCCAGTAGTACCGGACACCCGACCGAGCAGTACTTC. Protein: CASSTGHPTEQYF.

The chain has TRBV15 and TRBJ2-3, with D unclear. CDR1 is LNHNV, CDR2 YYDKDF, per germline (reference sequence). The ends were cut back, 0 bases at V and 1 base at J, with 8 bases in the middle. The CDR3 sequence is 15 residues long. In nucleotides, the CDR3 is TGTGCCACCAGCAGAGACCCCGGCCGCACAGATACGCAGTATTTT. It specifies CATSRDPGRTDTQYF.

Concerning this clone: The junction does not match germline at one end; this may be a read error. V and J are TRBV7-7 and TRBJ2-1, with D perhaps TRBD1 (5 bases). This CDR3 contains 13 residues. Germline assignment: CDR1 SSHAT and CDR2 FNYEAQ (reference sequence). The CDR3 spells CASSLGAGDEQFF. The CDR3, as DNA: TGTGCTAGCAGCTTAGGGGCTGGAGATGAGCAGTTCTTC.

The V and J genes are TRBV7-9 and TRBJ2-3; TRBD1 is a possible D gene (6 bases). Trimming stripped 4 bases from V and 6 bases from J, with 11 bases between. CDR1 and CDR2 (germline): SEHNR, FQNEAQ (reference sequence). The CDR3 covers 13 residues. CDR3 residues: CASSSWDTDTQYF. The CDR3 DNA is TGTGCCAGCAGCTCCTGGGACACCGATACGCAGTATTTT.

The rearrangement uses TRBV25-1 and TRBJ1-4, with 8 bases aligning to TRBD1. V shed 3 bases and J 3 bases; nucleotides not matched to a gene: 6. Germline V gene lookup returns CDR1 MGHDK and CDR2 SYGVNS. This CDR3 spans 16 amino acids. CDR3 in amino acids: CASSDPQGASNEKLFF. Written as DNA, the CDR3 is TGTGCCAGCAGTGATCCTCAGGGGGCTTCTAATGAAAAACTGTTTTTT.

In this sample, this clone turned up once. The V call is TRBV19, the J call TRBJ2-3, with D perhaps given as TRBD1 or TRBD2 (5 bases each). The germline gives CDR1 LNHDA, CDR2 SQIVND (reference sequence). This CDR3 contains 13 residues. With 7 bases removed from V and 6 bases from J, the gap between germline ends came to 14 bases. The CDR3 is CASTGAGTDTQYF. The CDR3, as DNA: TGTGCCAGTACCGGGGCAGGGACGGATACGCAGTATTTT.

The chain recombines TRBV30 with TRBJ2-2; D gene ambiguous. The germline V gene has CDR1 GTSNPN and CDR2 SVGIG (reference sequence). The CDR3 runs 14 residues. CDR3 in DNA: TGTGCGGGGAAGTTTATTGGGAACACCGGGGAGCTGTTTTTT. Translating gives CAGKFIGNTGELFF.

This sequence joins TRBV5-1 and TRBJ2-2; 7 bases match TRBD1. This CDR3 has 15 residues. Germline assignment: CDR1 SGHRS and CDR2 YFSETQ. V dropped 4 bases and J dropped 0; count of bases not matched to a gene: 3. CDR3 coding DNA: TGCGCCAGCAGCAAGGGACAGACGAACACCGGGGAGCTGTTTTTT. Its translation: CASSKGQTNTGELFF.

This chain connects TRBV10-1 to TRBJ2-1, with D perhaps TRBD1 (5 bases). This CDR3 comprises 13 residues. The germline gives CDR1 WNHNN, CDR2 SYGVQD (reference sequence). Trimming stripped 3 bases from V and 8 bases from J, with 11 bases between. The CDR3 DNA follows: TGCGCCAGCAGTGATACGTCCAGGGATGAGCAGTTCTTC. Its protein product is CASSDTSRDEQFF.

The rearrangement uses TRBV4-1 and TRBJ1-2; no clear D gene. CDR1 is MGHRA and CDR2 is YSYEKL in the germline V gene. V shed 0 bases and J shed 4 bases, with 3 bases lying between them. The CDR3 consists of 12 residues. DNA for the CDR3: TGCGCCAGCAGCCAAGAGGCCTATGGCTACACCTTC. This encodes CASSQEAYGYTF.

The gene calls are TRBV7-6 and TRBJ2-2; TRBD1 is a possible D gene (6 bases). The V end lost 1 base, the J end lost 3 bases, and 9 bases lay between the germline ends. Germline CDR1 and CDR2: SGHVS and FNYEAQ. This CDR3 has 15 amino acids. DNA for the CDR3: TGTGCCAGCAGCTTAGGGGACACCGACACCGGGGAGCTGTTTTTT. Translation gives CASSLGDTDTGELFF. Full variable domain (outside the CDR3, taken from reference TRBV7-6 and TRBJ2-2): GAGVSQSPRYKVTKRGQDVALRCDPISGHVSLYWYRQALGQGPEFLTYFNYEAQQDKSGLPNDRFSAERPEGSISTLTIQRTEQRDSAMYRCASSLGDTDTGELFFGEGSRLTVL.

The chain has TRBV6-6 and TRBJ1-3; the D gene is possibly TRBD1 (6 bases). V dropped 2 bases and J dropped 4 bases, with 9 bases sitting between them. Germline CDR1 MNHNY, CDR2 SVGAGI (reference sequence). The CDR3 extends over 14 amino acids. The CDR3 sequence: CASSYLGGGNTIYF. CDR3 nucleotides: TGTGCCAGCAGTTACCTGGGGGGCGGAAACACCATATATTTT.

V is TRBV11-2 and J is TRBJ2-1; TRBD2 matches 9 bases. V trimming: 5 bases; J trimming: 8 bases; junction bases outside the gene matches: 10. Germline loops: CDR1 SGHAT, CDR2 FQNNGV. The CDR3 is 15 amino acids. The CDR3 loop reads CASSRRGGGAYEQFF. CDR3 DNA: TGTGCCAGCAGCCGACGCGGCGGGGGGGCGTATGAGCAGTTCTTC.

The chain couples TRBV7-9 to TRBJ1-2; D not certain. Germline loops: CDR1 SEHNR, CDR2 FQNEAQ (reference sequence). CDR3 length: 15 amino acids. Trimming stripped 5 bases from V and 8 bases from J, with 21 bases between. For the CDR3, the DNA is TGTGCCAGCAGCCCCACGGGCACTTTGGGCTCGGGCTACACCTTC. Its translation is CASSPTGTLGSGYTF.

In this sample, this clone turned up once. J is TRBJ1-4 and V is TRBV5-6; TRBD1 agrees at 8 bases. Trimming took 3 bases from V and 8 from J; bases not matched to a gene: 6. The CDR3 contains 14 residues. Germline loops: CDR1 SGHDT, CDR2 YYEEEE. The CDR3 DNA sequence: TGTGCCAGCAGCTCGACAGGGGAAGGCGAAAAACTGTTTTTT. It yields the protein CASSSTGEGEKLFF.

The J gene is TRBJ2-3, the V gene TRBV11-2; 10 nucleotides line up with TRBD2. Germline V gene data show CDR1 as SGHAT and CDR2 as FQNNGV. This CDR3 spans 16 amino acids. Losses at the gene ends were 0 bases for V and 2 bases for J; bases not matched to a gene: 2. The CDR3 spells CASSLDLAGVTDTQYF. CDR3 bases: TGTGCCAGCAGCTTAGACCTAGCGGGGGTCACAGATACGCAGTATTTT.

This clone was recorded once. A junction end diverges from the germline sequence, so it may reflect a read error. The chain joins TRBV7-3 to TRBJ2-4, with a possible D match to TRBD1 (6 bases). Germline V gene data show CDR1 as SGHTA and CDR2 as FQGTGA. This CDR3 has 12 residues. The CDR3 DNA reads TGTGCCAGCAGCTTAATCCCAGGACAGCTATCCTTC. It yields the protein CASSLIPGQLSF.

The chain is built from TRBV2 and TRBJ1-1, with D hard to call. Germline lookup yields CDR1 SNHLY and CDR2 FYNNEI. This CDR3 region has 13 residues. V lost 2 bases to trimming and J lost 4 bases, with 8 bases between them. The CDR3 nucleotides are TGTGCCAGCAGTGAACTGCAGGTCACTGAAGCTTTCTTT. This sequence encodes CASSELQVTEAFF.

The V and J genes are TRBV5-1 and TRBJ1-1; 9 nucleotides agree with TRBD1. The CDR3 spans 17 residues. Germline CDR1 reads SGHRS; CDR2 reads YFSETQ. With V trimmed by 3 bases and J by 0 bases, 9 bases remained unmatched. CDR3 sequence reads: CASSSRQGQGMNTEAFF. CDR3 DNA sequence: TGCGCCAGCAGCTCCCGCCAGGGACAGGGAATGAACACTGAAGCTTTCTTT.

The J gene is TRBJ2-1, the V gene TRBV5-1, with 7 bases aligning to TRBD1. The CDR3 is 12 residues long. The germline V gene has CDR1 SGHRS and CDR2 YFSETQ. The ends lost 7 bases at V and 10 bases at J; junction bases unmatched: 8. The CDR3 nucleotides are TGCGCCAGCTTGGGGGACAGCCGGGAGCAGTTCTTC. It encodes CASLGDSREQFF. The variable domain in full, completed from reference TRBV5-1 and TRBJ2-1, reads KAGVTQTPRYLIKTRGQQVTLSCSPISGHRSVSWYQQTPGQGLQFLFEYFSETQRNKGNFPGRFSGRQFSNSRSEMNVSTLELGDSALYLCASLGDSREQFFGPGTRLTVL.

The genes are TRBV18 and TRBJ2-5, with D perhaps TRBD2 (5 bases). The CDR3 sequence is 13 residues long. CDR1 is KGHSH, CDR2 LQKENI, per germline. Trimming left V 1 base short and J 2 bases short, with 5 bases between. CDR3 DNA sequence: TGTGCCAGCTCACCACGACTACAAGAGACCCAGTACTTC. This codes for CASSPRLQETQYF.

The chain recombines TRBV5-1 with TRBJ2-5; D is perhaps TRBD1 (6 bases). This CDR3 region has 16 residues. The ends were cut back, 4 bases at V and 1 base at J, with 17 bases in the middle. The germline V gene encodes CDR1 SGHRS and CDR2 YFSETQ. CDR3 sequence: CASSHSSWGRQETQYF. CDR3 DNA sequence: TGCGCCAGCAGCCACTCCTCTTGGGGGCGCCAAGAGACCCAGTACTTC.

The chain combines TRBV12-3 or TRBV12-4 with TRBJ2-7; 7 bases fit TRBD1. The CDR3 totals 13 residues. Trimming at V came to 4 bases and at J to 4 bases, leaving 4 bases not matched to a gene. The CDR3 DNA sequence: TGTGCCAGCAGTTCCGACAGGGAATACGAGCAGTACTTC. Its translation: CASSSDREYEQYF.

V and J are TRBV5-4 and TRBJ2-5; no definite D call. Trimming pared 9 bases from V and 5 bases from J, leaving 17 bases between. The CDR3 is 13 residues long. CDR1 SGHNT and CDR2 YYREEE come from the germline V gene (reference sequence). Written as DNA, the CDR3 is TGTGCCACCACAGCTCCCGGGTACGAGACCCAGTACTTC. Its protein product is CATTAPGYETQYF.

The V call is TRBV27, the J call TRBJ2-7, with 11 nucleotides matching TRBD2. Germline V gives CDR1 MNHEY, CDR2 SMNVEV (reference sequence). The J segment lost 7 bases and the V segment lost 5 bases, leaving 13 bases of the junction unmatched. The CDR3 runs 16 residues. The CDR3: CASSPYLAGGPGEQYF. CDR3 nucleotide sequence: TGTGCCAGCAGTCCATACTTAGCGGGGGGGCCAGGAGAGCAGTACTTC.

This clone appeared once. V gene TRBV2 combines with J gene TRBJ2-7; TRBD1 matches 10 bases. Germline V lookup: CDR1 SNHLY, CDR2 FYNNEI. The CDR3 loop spans 13 amino acids. With 6 bases clipped from V and 3 bases from J, the junction kept 2 bases outside the gene matches. The CDR3 loop reads CASRGTGVYEQYF. In DNA, the CDR3 is TGTGCCAGCAGGGGGACAGGGGTCTACGAGCAGTACTTC.

With respect to this clone: The identical CDR3 is also encoded by other nucleotide sequences in the sample. The rearrangement uses TRBV2 and TRBJ2-7; D is possibly TRBD1 (5 bases). Germline-derived CDR1 and CDR2 are SNHLY and FYNNEI. CDR3 length equals 14 residues. V lost 3 bases, J lost 2 bases, and 11 bases lay in between. The CDR3 spells CASSEQGVTYEQYF. The CDR3 DNA is TGTGCCAGCAGTGAGCAAGGGGTTACCTACGAGCAGTACTTC. Full variable domain (outside the CDR3, taken from reference TRBV2 and TRBJ2-7): EPEVTQTPSHQVTQMGQEVILRCVPISNHLYFYWYRQILGQKVEFLVSFYNNEISEKSEIFDDQFSVERPDGSNFTLKIRSTKLEDSAMYFCASSEQGVTYEQYFGPGTRLTVT.

The V gene is TRBV11-2, the J gene TRBJ1-2; D is undetermined. Trimming removed 6 bases from V and 1 base from J, with 6 bases in between. This CDR3 contains 12 residues. Germline V gene sequence: CDR1 SGHAT, CDR2 FQNNGV. The CDR3 loop is CASSPVNYGYTF. The DNA for the CDR3 is TGTGCCAGCAGTCCCGTTAACTATGGCTACACCTTC.

This clone occurred a few times. The V call is TRBV3-1 (or the pseudogene TRBV3-2), the J call TRBJ2-1; 8 nucleotides agree with TRBD2. After removal of 0 bases from V and 9 bases from J, the junction contained 13 bases not matched to a gene. Germline assignment: CDR1 LGHDT and CDR2 YNNKEL (reference sequence). This CDR3 is 17 amino acids long. The CDR3 nucleotides are TGTGCCAGCAGCCAAGACAAAACGGGGGGGCCATCCGCTGAGCAGTTCTTC. Encoded protein: CASSQDKTGGPSAEQFF.